This TCR beta chain was recorded in a study of naive and memory T cell subsets. This clonotype was counted between two and nine times. Its antigen is as yet unknown. Both TRBC1 and TRBC2 were covered by a beta constant-region primer of two equimolar oligonucleotides. Nested alpha and beta constant-region primers with the SP2 primer drove four PCR rounds on ligated cDNA. TCRdb re-analysed the UMI-ligation and nested PCR reads in MiXCR, keeping a single row per CDR3 protein. This sample has roughly 150,000 distinct CDR3 sequences, with about a fifth found just once. Study-wide results and limits: In naive cells, over 90% of TCR sequences were seen only once. Naive repertoires, especially CD8, held a few larger clonotypes, possibly memory cells re-expressing CD45RA.

Sequencing input: naive CD8+ T cells from blood. The sequence came from a human donor in good health.

The CDR3 nucleotides are TGTGCCAGCAGCCGACAAAAGGCCAACACCGGGGAGCTGTTTTTT. It translates to CASSRQKANTGELFF. The V call is TRBV7-9, the J call TRBJ2-2; no firm D call. Trimming pared 5 bases from V and 2 bases from J, leaving 12 bases between. The CDR3 runs 15 residues. Germline V lookup: CDR1 SEHNR, CDR2 FQNEAQ (reference sequence).